This T cell receptor (beta chain) was found in a study of blood T cells in healthy people across ages. Through a sample-barcoded 5' primer and a J-beta primer mix, a second PCR was run for 7 to 11 cycles. TCRdb re-called the 5' RACE reads through MiXCR, storing one row per CDR3 protein. The profile covers around 790,000 distinct CDR3 sequences, with around 45% appearing a single time and roughly 19% taken by the ten largest. The CDR3 runs to 15 residues. Germline V gives CDR1 KGHSH, CDR2 LQKENI. The V gene lost 2 bases and the J gene lost 8 bases, with 16 bases spanning the gap. The genes are TRBV18 and TRBJ1-5; D is unclear. This TCR came from a man aged 55 to 70 in good health. The sequencing sample was made of blood. This CDR3 is CASSPRPLGREPQHF. CDR3 nucleotide sequence: TGTGCCAGCTCACCAAGACCCTTGGGTCGGGAGCCCCAGCATTTT.